This TCR beta chain was documented in a study of blood T cells in healthy people across ages. It was with a sample-barcoded 5' primer and a J-beta primer mix that a second PCR of roughly 7 to 12 cycles was run. TCRdb used MiXCR to reprocess the 5' RACE reads, holding one entry per CDR3 protein. This repertoire shows approximately 1.5 million distinct CDR3 sequences, 30% to 40% found once; its top ten account for about 11%. This receptor was taken from a woman in her thirties in good health. The source material was blood.

The CDR3 nucleotides are TGTGCCATCAGTGAGGGTGTTCGCCAGACCACAGATACGCAGTATTTT. Encoded protein: CAISEGVRQTTDTQYF. V is TRBV10-3 and J is TRBJ2-3, with D hard to call. Trimming shortened V by 2 bases and J by 2 bases, and 14 bases separated the two germline ends. The CDR3 runs to 16 residues. Germline CDR1 and CDR2: ENHRY and SYGVKD.